The clone carrying this T cell receptor beta chain was counted a few times. Generated by immunoSEQ multiplex PCR, the TCRdb table keeps only in-frame clones and is missing some. Of roughly 200,000 clones in the sample, 65% to 80% were seen once. This record comes from a study of blood T cell repertoires in COVID-19. About the study: T cells, B-cell-depleted T cells, or PBMCs provided the cDNA or gDNA that served as material.

The CDR3 consists of 13 residues. In germline, CDR1 is SNHLY, CDR2 FYNNEI. The V and J ends lost 9 bases and 0 bases, in that order; junction bases with no gene match: 3. The sequencing input was peripheral blood. This TCR was recovered from a man over 45 who had recovered from COVID-19. The chain links TRBV2 to TRBJ1-2, with 8 bases that match TRBD1. This CDR3 is CASQTGANYGYTF. Here the CDR3 DNA reads TGTGCCAGTCAGACAGGGGCTAACTATGGCTACACCTTC.